These T cell receptor beta chains were read from a single sample in a study of graft-versus-host responses after intestinal transplantation. Here immunoSEQ multiplex PCR was the method, and the copy in TCRdb shows in-frame clones only, minus some. The sample gives about 19,000 clones, approximately 39% of which show up once; approximately 2% is in the top ten. The specimen was alloreactive CD4+ T cells from a mixed lymphocyte reaction culture, collected before transplantation. The receptors here all came from a human patient who was an organ donor for intestinal transplantation. The CDR3 runs from the conserved cysteine through the conserved F or W. The D gene is left open where the match is weak. Rows may omit the clone size; those that give it use once, few, many or a size class.

v_call,d_call,j_call,clone_size,cdr3_aa,cdr3_nt
TRBV5-1,TRBD2,TRBJ2-5,few,CASSGLAGGQETQYF,TGCGCCAGCAGTGGACTAGCGGGAGGCCAAGAGACCCAGTACTTC
TRBV6-5,-,TRBJ2-7,few,CASSSRDLLSEQYF,TGTGCCAGCAGCAGCCGGGACCTCCTTAGCGAGCAGTACTTC
TRBV7-2,-,TRBJ2-7,-,CASSLSWVQYF,TGTGCCAGCAGCTTAAGTTGGGTCCAGTACTTC
TRBV7-2,TRBD1,TRBJ2-7,few,CASSLGTGGEQYF,TGTGCCAGCAGCTTAGGGACAGGGGGCGAGCAGTACTTC
TRBV20-1,-,TRBJ2-1,few,CSALHNEQFF,TGCAGTGCTCTCCACAATGAGCAGTTCTTC
TRBV2,-,TRBJ1-2,-,CASKREANYGYTF,TGTGCCAGCAAAAGGGAGGCTAACTATGGCTACACCTTC
TRBV6-6,-,TRBJ1-1,few,CASSLRQAIEAFF,TGTGCCAGCAGTTTGAGGCAGGCCATTGAAGCTTTCTTT
TRBV30,-,TRBJ1-4,few,CAWSVSDKEKLFF,TGTGCCTGGAGTGTAAGTGACAAAGAAAAACTGTTTTTT
TRBV2,-,TRBJ1-4,-,CASTESLRGGEKLFF,TGTGCCAGCACCGAATCCCTGCGGGGGGGTGAAAAACTGTTTTTT
TRBV20-1,-,TRBJ1-2,-,CSSGTSYGYTF,TGCAGTTCCGGGACCTCCTATGGCTACACCTTC
TRBV7-9,-,TRBJ2-5,-,CASSPGISQRGQETQYF,TGTGCCAGCAGCCCCGGGATCAGTCAAAGGGGTCAAGAGACCCAGTACTTC
TRBV5-1,-,TRBJ2-5,-,CASSIRSGIQETQYF,TGCGCCAGCAGCATTCGATCCGGGATCCAAGAGACCCAGTACTTC
TRBV18,TRBD2,TRBJ2-7,-,CASSPLGGSEQYF,TGTGCCAGCTCTCCCTTGGGGGGGAGCGAGCAGTACTTC
TRBV30,-,TRBJ1-4,few,CAWAEPGDTEKLFF,TGTGCCTGGGCGGAGCCAGGGGATACTGAAAAACTGTTTTTT
TRBV7-2,-,TRBJ2-7,few,CASRGGYEQYF,TGTGCCAGCAGAGGGGGGTACGAGCAGTACTTC
TRBV29-1,-,TRBJ2-1,once,CSVFSGSSYNEQFF,TGCAGCGTTTTTTCCGGGAGCTCCTACAATGAGCAGTTCTTC
TRBV2,-,TRBJ2-2,-,CASSWASSGELFF,TGTGCCAGCAGCTGGGCCTCCTCCGGGGAGCTGTTTTTT
TRBV19,TRBD2,TRBJ2-5,-,CASSVRTSGIEETQYF,TGTGCCAGTAGCGTTAGGACTAGCGGGATCGAAGAGACCCAGTACTTC
TRBV19,TRBD2,TRBJ2-3,few,CASATSGRGTDTQYF,TGTGCCAGTGCGACTAGCGGGAGAGGCACAGATACGCAGTATTTT
TRBV5-1,-,TRBJ2-3,few,CASSLANLPDTQYF,TGCGCCAGCAGCTTGGCCAACCTTCCAGATACGCAGTATTTT
TRBV30,-,TRBJ1-3,-,CAWSRGGAGGNTIYF,TGTGCCTGGAGTCGGGGTGGGGCCGGCGGAAACACCATATATTTT
TRBV6-5,-,TRBJ2-3,-,CASINHGGGGTQYF,TGTGCCAGCATAAACCACGGGGGCGGGGGTACGCAGTATTTT
TRBV11-2,-,TRBJ2-2,-,CASSLARNTGELFF,TGTGCCAGCAGCTTAGCCAGGAACACCGGGGAGCTGTTTTTT
TRBV6-6,-,TRBJ1-6,once,CASDGYNSPLHF,TGTGCCAGCGACGGGTATAATTCACCCCTCCACTTT
TRBV19,-,TRBJ1-2,few,CASSIGGGVHGYTF,TGTGCCAGTAGTATAGGAGGAGGGGTCCATGGCTACACCTTC
TRBV4-2,TRBD1,TRBJ1-2,once,CASSRGLNYGYTF,TGTGCCAGCAGTAGGGGGCTGAACTATGGCTACACCTTC
TRBV18,-,TRBJ1-5,-,CASSPGTLGNQPQHF,TGTGCCAGCTCACCAGGGACGTTGGGCAATCAGCCCCAGCATTTT
TRBV28,-,TRBJ2-7,-,CASRAAFGEQYF,TGTGCCAGCAGAGCGGCCTTCGGGGAGCAGTACTTC
TRBV9,TRBD1,TRBJ2-2,-,CASSAQGWAGELFF,TGTGCCAGCAGCGCACAGGGGTGGGCCGGGGAGCTGTTTTTT
TRBV4-1,TRBD2,TRBJ2-5,few,CASSLREGQETQYF,TGCGCCAGCAGCCTGCGGGAGGGCCAAGAGACCCAGTACTTC
TRBV9,-,TRBJ2-6,-,CASSVEAGANVLTF,TGTGCCAGCAGCGTAGAAGCTGGGGCCAACGTCCTGACTTTC
TRBV19,-,TRBJ1-4,few,CASSTDGSGELFF,TGTGCCAGTAGTACCGACGGGTCGGGAGAACTGTTTTTT
TRBV7-9,-,TRBJ2-3,-,CASSLVSTGRQANTDTQYF,TGTGCCAGCAGCTTGGTCTCTACTGGACGGCAGGCGAACACAGATACGCAGTATTTT
TRBV29-1,TRBD2,TRBJ2-3,-,CTSTGTSRDTQYF,TGCACGTCGACCGGGACTAGCCGAGATACGCAGTATTTT
TRBV2,-,TRBJ1-6,-,CASKPRPAYNSPLHF,TGTGCCAGCAAACCCCGTCCAGCTTATAATTCACCCCTCCACTTT
TRBV6-1,-,TRBJ1-5,few,CASSEQGNQPQHF,TGTGCCAGCAGTGAACAGGGCAATCAGCCCCAGCATTTT
TRBV18,TRBD2,TRBJ2-1,few,CASSHWTSGRANEQFF,TGTGCCAGCTCACATTGGACTAGCGGGAGGGCCAATGAGCAGTTCTTC
TRBV2,-,TRBJ1-5,-,CASSELSGNQPQHF,TGTGCCAGCAGTGAACTCTCTGGGAATCAGCCCCAGCATTTT
TRBV10-1,-,TRBJ2-7,-,CASSEYLDYEQYF,TGCGCCAGCAGTGAGTACCTCGACTACGAGCAGTACTTC
TRBV7-9,-,TRBJ2-5,few,CASSRPETQYF,TGTGCCAGCAGCCGACCGGAGACCCAGTACTTC
TRBV5-1,-,TRBJ1-3,-,CASSLGTAGNTIYF,TGCGCCAGCAGCTTGGGGACAGCTGGAAACACCATATATTTT
TRBV4-1,TRBD2,TRBJ2-5,-,CASSQVLARRETQYF,TGCGCCAGCAGCCAAGTACTAGCGCGGAGGGAGACCCAGTACTTC
TRBV6-1,TRBD1,TRBJ2-5,medium-sized,CASRSTGEETQYF,TGTGCCAGCCGGAGTACAGGGGAAGAGACCCAGTACTTC
TRBV18,-,TRBJ1-1,few,CASSPGHLNTEAFF,TGTGCCAGCTCACCAGGACACTTGAACACTGAAGCTTTCTTT
TRBV5-5,-,TRBJ1-5,few,CASSLGRGQPQHF,TGTGCCAGCAGCTTGGGGCGGGGTCAGCCCCAGCATTTT
TRBV9,-,TRBJ2-5,once,CASSPNGSPFTQYF,TGTGCCAGCAGCCCAAACGGGAGTCCCTTTACCCAGTACTTC
TRBV29-1,TRBD2,TRBJ2-5,-,CSVAVASGSRQETQYF,TGCAGCGTTGCCGTAGCTAGCGGGAGTCGTCAAGAGACCCAGTACTTC
TRBV2,TRBD1,TRBJ2-7,-,CASSDGQAVFSYEQYF,TGTGCCAGCAGTGACGGACAGGCCGTGTTCTCCTACGAGCAGTACTTC
TRBV30,-,TRBJ1-1,few,CAWSAQVNTEAFF,TGTGCCTGGAGTGCCCAGGTAAACACTGAAGCTTTCTTT
TRBV10-2,-,TRBJ2-5,-,CASRRGTQETQYF,TGCGCCAGCAGGCGGGGAACCCAAGAGACCCAGTACTTC
TRBV6-5,TRBD1,TRBJ2-3,few,CASSTSRDRQYF,TGTGCCAGCAGTACGTCCCGGGACAGGCAGTATTTT
TRBV7-8,TRBD2,TRBJ2-4,-,CASSLAGGPQNIQYF,TGTGCCAGCAGCTTAGCGGGAGGGCCACAAAACATTCAGTACTTC
TRBV5-1,TRBD2,TRBJ2-1,-,CASRSGGPYNEQFF,TGCGCCAGCAGGTCGGGGGGGCCCTACAATGAGCAGTTCTTC
TRBV6-1,-,TRBJ1-2,medium-sized,CASSEHKPTNYGYTF,TGTGCCAGCAGTGAACATAAACCCACTAACTATGGCTACACCTTC
TRBV28,TRBD1,TRBJ1-5,-,CASSSNGDRGFWPQHF,TGTGCCAGCAGTTCTAATGGGGACAGGGGGTTTTGGCCCCAGCATTTT